Included here is one T cell receptor (beta chain) sequence, with context. The sample comes from a study of blood T cells in healthy people across ages. CDR3 length: 15 amino acids. V lost 3 bases and J lost 1, with 12 bases in between. Germline lookup yields CDR1 SGHTA and CDR2 FQGNSA. Combining a sample-barcoded 5' primer with a J-beta primer mix, a second PCR ran for 7 to 11 cycles. Each sample provided no less than 3 million CDR3-containing paired-end reads. TCRdb called the 5' RACE reads again in MiXCR, with one record for every CDR3 protein. The sample holds about 1.4 million distinct CDR3 sequences; around 59% are singletons and the top ten take under 8.5%.

Source material: blood. The V call is TRBV7-2, the J call TRBJ2-5; D unclear. This receptor was obtained from a young man in good health. The CDR3 region has the DNA TGTGCCAGCAGCTTCTATCAGCGTCTCCAAGAGACCCAGTACTTC. Its translation: CASSFYQRLQETQYF.